This T cell receptor (beta chain) was captured by sequencing in a study of T cell responses to AZD1222 COVID-19 vaccine. Broader study findings: Close to half of all spike-specific TCRs reportedly target regions of the variants that are unmutated.

Turning to this clone: Its specificity is not known.

Libraries were prepared by immunoSEQ multiplex PCR; TCRdb keeps only in-frame clonotypes and omits some of them. The sample lists 55,000 to 65,000 clones; 80% to 90% were seen once. V trimming: 1 base; J trimming: 6 bases; junction bases outside the gene matches: 8. Germline V gives CDR1 SGHNT, CDR2 YENEEA. This CDR3 contains 15 residues. The starting material was peripheral blood, obtained on day 0 of AZD1222 vaccination. This TCR came from an adult in good health. V gene TRBV11-3 combines with J gene TRBJ2-7; 8 bases match TRBD2. CDR3 loop: CASSLGPSGQFEQYF. CDR3 DNA: TGTGCCAGCAGCTTAGGTCCTAGCGGGCAATTCGAGCAGTACTTC.